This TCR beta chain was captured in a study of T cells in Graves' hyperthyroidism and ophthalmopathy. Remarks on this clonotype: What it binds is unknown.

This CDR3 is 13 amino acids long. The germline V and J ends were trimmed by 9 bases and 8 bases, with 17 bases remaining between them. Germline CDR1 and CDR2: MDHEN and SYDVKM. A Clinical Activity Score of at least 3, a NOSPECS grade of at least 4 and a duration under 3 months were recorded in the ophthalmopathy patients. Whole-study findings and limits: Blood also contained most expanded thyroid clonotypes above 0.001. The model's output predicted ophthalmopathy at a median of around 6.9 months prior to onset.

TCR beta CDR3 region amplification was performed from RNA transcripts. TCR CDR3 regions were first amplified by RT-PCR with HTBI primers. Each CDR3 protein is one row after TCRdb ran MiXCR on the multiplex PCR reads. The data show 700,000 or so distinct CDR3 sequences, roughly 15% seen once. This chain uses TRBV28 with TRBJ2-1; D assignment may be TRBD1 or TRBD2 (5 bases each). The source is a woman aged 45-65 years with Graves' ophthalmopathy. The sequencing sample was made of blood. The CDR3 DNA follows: TGTGCCAGTCGCTCCCCAGGGAGCGATGAGCAGTTCTTC. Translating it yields CASRSPGSDEQFF.